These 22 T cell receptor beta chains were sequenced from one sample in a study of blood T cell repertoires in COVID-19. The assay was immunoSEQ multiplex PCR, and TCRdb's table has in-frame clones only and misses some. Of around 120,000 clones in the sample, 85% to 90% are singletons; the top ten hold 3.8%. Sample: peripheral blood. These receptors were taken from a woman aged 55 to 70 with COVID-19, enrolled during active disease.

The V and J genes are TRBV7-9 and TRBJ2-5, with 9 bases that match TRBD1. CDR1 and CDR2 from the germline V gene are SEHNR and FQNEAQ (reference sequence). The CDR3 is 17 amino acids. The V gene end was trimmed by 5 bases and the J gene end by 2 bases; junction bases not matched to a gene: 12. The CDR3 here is CASSHPQRTGAQETQYF. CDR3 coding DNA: TGTGCCAGCAGCCACCCCCAACGGACAGGGGCGCAAGAGACCCAGTACTTC. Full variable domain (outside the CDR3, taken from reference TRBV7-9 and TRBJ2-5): DTGVSQNPRHKITKRGQNVTFRCDPISEHNRLYWYRQTLGQGPEFLTYFQNEAQLEKSRLLSDRFSAERPKGSFSTLEIQRTEQGDSAMYLCASSHPQRTGAQETQYFGPGTRLLVL.

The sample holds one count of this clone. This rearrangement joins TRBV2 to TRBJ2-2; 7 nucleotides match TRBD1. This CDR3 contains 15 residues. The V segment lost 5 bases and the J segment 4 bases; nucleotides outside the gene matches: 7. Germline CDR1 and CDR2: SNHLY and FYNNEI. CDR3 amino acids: CASSSVSGGTGELFF. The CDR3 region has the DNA TGTGCCAGCAGTTCGGTGTCAGGGGGCACCGGGGAGCTGTTTTTT.

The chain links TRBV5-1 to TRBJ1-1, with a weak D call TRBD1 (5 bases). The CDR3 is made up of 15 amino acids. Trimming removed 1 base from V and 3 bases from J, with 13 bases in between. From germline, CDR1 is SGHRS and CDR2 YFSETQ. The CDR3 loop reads CASSLTHAGDTEAFF. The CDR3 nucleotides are TGCGCCAGCAGCTTGACACACGCGGGGGACACTGAAGCTTTCTTT.

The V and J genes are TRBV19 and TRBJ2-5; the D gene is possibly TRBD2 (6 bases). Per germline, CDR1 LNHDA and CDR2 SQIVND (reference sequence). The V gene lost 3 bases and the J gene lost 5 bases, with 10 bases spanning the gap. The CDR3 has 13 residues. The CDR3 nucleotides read TGTGCCAGTAGTATTGGAGGGTCGGAGACCCAGTACTTC. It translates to CASSIGGSETQYF.

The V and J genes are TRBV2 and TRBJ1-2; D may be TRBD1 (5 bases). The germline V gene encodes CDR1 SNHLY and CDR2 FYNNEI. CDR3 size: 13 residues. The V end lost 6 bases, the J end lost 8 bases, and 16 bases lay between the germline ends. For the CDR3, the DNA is TGTGCCAGCAGCTTGGACATCGGCGCCGGCTACACCTTC. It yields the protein CASSLDIGAGYTF.

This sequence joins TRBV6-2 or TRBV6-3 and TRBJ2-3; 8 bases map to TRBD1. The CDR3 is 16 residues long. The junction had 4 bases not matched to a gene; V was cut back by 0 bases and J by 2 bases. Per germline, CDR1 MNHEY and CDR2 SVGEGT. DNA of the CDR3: TGTGCCAGCAGTTACTCCTGGACAGGGACCACAGATACGCAGTATTTT. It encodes CASSYSWTGTTDTQYF.

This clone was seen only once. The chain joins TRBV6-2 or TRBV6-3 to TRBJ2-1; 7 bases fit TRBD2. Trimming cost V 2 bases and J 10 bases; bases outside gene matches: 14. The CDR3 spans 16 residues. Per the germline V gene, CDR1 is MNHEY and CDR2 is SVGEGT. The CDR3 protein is CASSYRGGVSPFEQFF. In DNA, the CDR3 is TGTGCCAGCAGTTACCGGGGAGGGGTGAGCCCCTTCGAGCAGTTCTTC.

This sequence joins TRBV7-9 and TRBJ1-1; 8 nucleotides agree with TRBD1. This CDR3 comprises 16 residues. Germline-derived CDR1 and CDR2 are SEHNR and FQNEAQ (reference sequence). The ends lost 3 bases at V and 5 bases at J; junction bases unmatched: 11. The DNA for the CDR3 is TGTGCCAGCAGCTTGGGCAGGGGGCAAGTTCGGACTGAAGCTTTCTTT. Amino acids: CASSLGRGQVRTEAFF.

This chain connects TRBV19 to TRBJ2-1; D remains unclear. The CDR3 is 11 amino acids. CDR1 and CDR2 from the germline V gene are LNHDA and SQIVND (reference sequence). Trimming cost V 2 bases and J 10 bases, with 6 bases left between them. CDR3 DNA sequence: TGTGCCAGTAGTATAACAGACGAGCAGTTCTTC. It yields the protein CASSITDEQFF.

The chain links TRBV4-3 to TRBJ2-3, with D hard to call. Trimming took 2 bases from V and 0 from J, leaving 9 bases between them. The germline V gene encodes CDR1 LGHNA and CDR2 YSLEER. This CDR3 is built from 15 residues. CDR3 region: CASSQQTQSTDTQYF. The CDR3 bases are TGCGCCAGCAGCCAACAAACACAGAGCACAGATACGCAGTATTTT.

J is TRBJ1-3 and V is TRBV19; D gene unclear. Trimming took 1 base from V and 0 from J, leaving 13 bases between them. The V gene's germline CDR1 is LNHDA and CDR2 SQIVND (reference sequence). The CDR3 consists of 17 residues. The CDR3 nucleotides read TGTGCCAGTAGTATAGGAGCGGACGTAAGCTCTGGAAACACCATATATTTT. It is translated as CASSIGADVSSGNTIYF.

The CDR3 DNA sequence: TGTGCCAGCAGCCAAGGGGGGACAGGGAACACTGAAGCTTTCTTT. Its translation: CASSQGGTGNTEAFF. The V and J genes are TRBV4-2 and TRBJ1-1, with 8 bases lining up with TRBD1. The CDR3 loop spans 15 amino acids. Germline values: CDR1 LGHNA, CDR2 YNFKEQ. J lost 1 base, V lost 1 base, and 2 bases had no gene match.

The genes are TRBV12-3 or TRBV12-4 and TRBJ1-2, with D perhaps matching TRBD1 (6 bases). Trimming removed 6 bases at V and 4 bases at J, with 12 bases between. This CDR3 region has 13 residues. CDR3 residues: CASRPGVGYGYTF. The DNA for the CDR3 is TGTGCCAGCAGGCCAGGGGTGGGCTATGGCTACACCTTC.

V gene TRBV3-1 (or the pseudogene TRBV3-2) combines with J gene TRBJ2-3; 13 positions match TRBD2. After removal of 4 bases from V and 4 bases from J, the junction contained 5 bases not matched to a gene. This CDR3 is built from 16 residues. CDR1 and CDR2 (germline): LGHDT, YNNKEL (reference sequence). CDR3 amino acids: CASSPLAGGPSDTQYF. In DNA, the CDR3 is TGTGCCAGCAGCCCACTAGCGGGGGGGCCCTCAGATACGCAGTATTTT.

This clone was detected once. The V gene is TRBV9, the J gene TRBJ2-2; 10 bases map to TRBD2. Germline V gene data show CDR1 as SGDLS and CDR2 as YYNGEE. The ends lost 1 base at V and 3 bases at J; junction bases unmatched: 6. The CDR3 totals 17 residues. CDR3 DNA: TGTGCCAGCAGCGTACCTCTAGCGGGGGCAGACACCGGGGAGCTGTTTTTT. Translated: CASSVPLAGADTGELFF.

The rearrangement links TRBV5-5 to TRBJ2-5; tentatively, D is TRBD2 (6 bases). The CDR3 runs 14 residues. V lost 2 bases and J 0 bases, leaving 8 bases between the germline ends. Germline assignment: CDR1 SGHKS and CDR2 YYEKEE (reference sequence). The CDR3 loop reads CASSFPGDQETQYF. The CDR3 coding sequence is TGTGCCAGCAGCTTTCCGGGGGACCAAGAGACCCAGTACTTC.

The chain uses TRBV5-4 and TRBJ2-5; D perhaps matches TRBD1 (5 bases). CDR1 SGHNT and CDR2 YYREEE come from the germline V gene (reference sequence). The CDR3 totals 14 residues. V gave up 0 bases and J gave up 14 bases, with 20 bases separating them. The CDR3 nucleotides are TGTGCCAGCAGCTTGGGTACGCAGGGAAAGCGCGGATACTTC. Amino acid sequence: CASSLGTQGKRGYF.

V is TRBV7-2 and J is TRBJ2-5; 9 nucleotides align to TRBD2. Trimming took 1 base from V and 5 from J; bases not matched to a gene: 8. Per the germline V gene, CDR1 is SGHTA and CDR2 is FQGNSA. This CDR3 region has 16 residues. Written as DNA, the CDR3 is TGTGCCAGCAGCTTAGTCTGGCGGGGGGGCTTGGAGACCCAGTACTTC. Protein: CASSLVWRGGLETQYF.

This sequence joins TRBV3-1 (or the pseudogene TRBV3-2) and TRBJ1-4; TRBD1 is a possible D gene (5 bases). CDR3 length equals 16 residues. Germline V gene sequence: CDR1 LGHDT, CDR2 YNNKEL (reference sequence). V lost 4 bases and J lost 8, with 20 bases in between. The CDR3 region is CASSRERRRGREKLFF. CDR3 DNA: TGTGCCAGCAGCCGAGAACGAAGGAGGGGAAGAGAAAAACTGTTTTTT.

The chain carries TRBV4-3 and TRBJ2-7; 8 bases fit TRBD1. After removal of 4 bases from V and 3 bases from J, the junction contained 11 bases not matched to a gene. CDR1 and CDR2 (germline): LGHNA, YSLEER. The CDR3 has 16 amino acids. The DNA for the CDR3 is TGCGCCAGCAGCCCCCAGGGCTCGGGACAGGTCTACGAGCAGTACTTC. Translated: CASSPQGSGQVYEQYF.

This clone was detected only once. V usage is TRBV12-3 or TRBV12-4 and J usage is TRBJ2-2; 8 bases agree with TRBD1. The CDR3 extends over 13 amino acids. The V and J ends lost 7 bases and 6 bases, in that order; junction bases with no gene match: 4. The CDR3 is CASTPTGAGELFF. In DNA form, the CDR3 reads TGTGCCAGCACCCCGACAGGGGCCGGGGAGCTGTTTTTT.

In DNA, the CDR3 is TGTGCCAGTAGTATCCCGGGACAGGGGATCTACGAGCAGTACTTC. Its translation: CASSIPGQGIYEQYF. The chain combines TRBV19 with TRBJ2-7; 10 nucleotides match TRBD1. With V trimmed by 3 bases and J by 3 bases, 5 bases remained unmatched. The length of the CDR3 is 15 residues. Germline V gives CDR1 LNHDA, CDR2 SQIVND (reference sequence).